A selection of T cell receptor beta chains follows, all from one sample in a study of blood T cell repertoires in COVID-19. Measured with immunoSEQ multiplex PCR; TCRdb has only the in-frame clones, and not every one. The sample lists 200,000 to 250,000 clones, around nine tenths occurring once. The sample consisted of peripheral blood. The source of these receptors is a woman aged 35 to 49 with acute or convalescent COVID-19. The CDR3 runs from the conserved cysteine through the conserved F or W. The order of the fields is V gene, clone size, J gene, D gene, CDR3 protein, CDR3 DNA. D genes are given only for firm matches. Expanded clones get a size class; other rows say once, few or many, or leave the size out.

>TRBV11-2|.|TRBJ1-2|TRBD1
CASSWDSFWNYGYTF
TGTGCCAGCAGCTGGGACAGTTTCTGGAACTATGGCTACACCTTC
>TRBV19|.|TRBJ2-5|TRBD1
CASSITGGQETQYF
TGTGCCAGTAGTATAACAGGGGGCCAAGAGACCCAGTACTTC
>TRBV7-9|.|TRBJ1-2|.
CASSLGEQGGYTF
TGTGCCAGCAGCTTAGGGGAGCAGGGGGGCTACACCTTC
>TRBV5-1|.|TRBJ1-1|.
CASSTLNTEAFF
TGCGCCAGCAGCACACTGAACACTGAAGCTTTCTTT
>TRBV19|.|TRBJ2-1|.
CASQGGLSSYNEQFF
TGTGCCAGTCAGGGGGGTCTGAGCTCCTACAATGAGCAGTTCTTC
>TRBV5-8|.|TRBJ1-3|.
CASSLVFNTIYF
TGTGCCAGCAGTTTAGTTTTTAACACCATATATTTT
>TRBV5-5|.|TRBJ2-2|.
CASSYGLYTGELFF
TGTGCCAGCAGCTACGGTCTCTACACCGGGGAGCTGTTTTTT
>TRBV3-1/TRBV3-2|once|TRBJ2-3|.
CASSPVERTDTQYF
TGTGCCAGCAGTCCCGTAGAGCGCACAGATACGCAGTATTTT
>TRBV10-3|.|TRBJ2-3|TRBD1
CAIRAGTGLQPTDTQYF
TGTGCCATCAGAGCCGGGACAGGGTTACAACCCACAGATACGCAGTATTTT
>TRBV24-1|.|TRBJ2-1|.
CATSDRLRSNEQFF
TGTGCCACCAGTGACCGACTGAGGAGCAATGAGCAGTTCTTC
>TRBV5-1|.|TRBJ1-1|.
CASSLRGSTEAFF
TGCGCCAGCAGCTTAAGGGGGAGCACTGAAGCTTTCTTT
>TRBV11-2|once|TRBJ2-1|.
CASSQVPPEQFF
TGTGCCAGCAGCCAGGTCCCCCCGGAGCAGTTCTTC
>TRBV27|.|TRBJ1-2|.
CASSSRRGRGTGYTF
TGTGCCAGCAGTTCTCGACGGGGCAGGGGTACGGGCTACACCTTC
>TRBV19|.|TRBJ1-5|TRBD1
CASSTGGYSNQPQHF
TGTGCCAGTAGCACAGGGGGGTATAGCAATCAGCCCCAGCATTTT
>TRBV10-3|.|TRBJ2-5|.
CAISESGGLVETQYF
TGTGCCATCAGTGAGTCTGGCGGGCTTGTGGAGACCCAGTACTTC
>TRBV9|.|TRBJ2-3|.
CASSVQEADTQYF
TGTGCCAGCAGCGTACAGGAGGCAGATACGCAGTATTTT
>TRBV10-1|.|TRBJ1-1|TRBD1
CASRGDSYSGEAFF
TGCGCCAGCAGGGGGGACAGCTATTCGGGTGAAGCTTTCTTT
>TRBV19|.|TRBJ2-5|TRBD1
CASKRTGGRETQYF
TGTGCCAGTAAGCGGACAGGGGGTCGAGAGACCCAGTACTTC
>TRBV5-1|.|TRBJ2-3|TRBD1
CASSGTASSTDTQYF
TGCGCCAGCAGTGGGACAGCGTCTAGCACAGATACGCAGTATTTT
>TRBV30|.|TRBJ1-3|.
CAWSGGGAFGNTIYF
TGTGCCTGGAGTGGGGGGGGCGCGTTTGGAAACACCATATATTTT
>TRBV5-1|.|TRBJ1-2|.
CASSLAGGGYGYTF
TGCGCCAGCAGCTTGGCCGGAGGAGGCTATGGCTACACCTTC
>TRBV19|.|TRBJ2-3|.
CASSWAGGKSTDTQYF
TGTGCCAGTAGTTGGGCTGGGGGCAAGAGCACAGATACGCAGTATTTT
>TRBV4-2|.|TRBJ1-6|.
CASSQARDTYNSPLHF
TGTGCCAGCAGCCAGGCCCGGGACACCTATAATTCACCCCTCCACTTT
>TRBV2|.|TRBJ1-1|TRBD1
CASRGGTGDTTEAFF
TGTGCCAGCCGGGGAGGGACAGGGGATACCACTGAAGCTTTCTTT
>TRBV9|.|TRBJ1-4|TRBD1
CASSARGRGPSDEKLFF
TGTGCCAGCAGCGCGAGAGGAAGGGGGCCGTCAGATGAAAAACTGTTTTTT
>TRBV13|.|TRBJ1-1|TRBD1
CASSLSYRGVNTEAFF
TGTGCCAGCAGCTTAAGCTACAGGGGAGTGAACACTGAAGCTTTCTTT
>TRBV10-1|.|TRBJ2-1|TRBD2
CASSASGGADEQFF
TGCGCCAGCAGTGCCAGCGGGGGGGCCGATGAGCAGTTCTTC
>TRBV9|.|TRBJ2-3|.
CASSVGIATDTQYF
TGTGCCAGCAGCGTAGGGATAGCCACAGATACGCAGTATTTT
>TRBV6-5|.|TRBJ2-1|.
CASSPRGSYNEQFF
TGTGCCAGCAGCCCCAGGGGAAGCTACAATGAGCAGTTCTTC